Listed below are T cell receptor beta chains from one sample, sequenced in a study of T cells in Graves' hyperthyroidism and ophthalmopathy. TCRdb itself ran the multiplex PCR reads through MiXCR, one entry per CDR3 protein. The table has roughly 93,000 distinct CDR3 sequences, roughly half seen once. Sequences were obtained from blood. These receptors were taken from a woman in her forties with Graves' hyperthyroidism. Each CDR3 is given with its conserved first and last residue. Fields, in order: CDR3 protein, D gene, V gene, J gene. D genes are given only for firm matches.

CASSPGQGSTEDVLTF	TRBD1	TRBV5-1	TRBJ2-6
CASSGGQSYGYTF	NA	TRBV5-1	TRBJ1-2
CASSYREAGELFF	NA	TRBV6-2/TRBV6-3	TRBJ2-2
CASRPAGIDGYTF	NA	TRBV6-2/TRBV6-3	TRBJ1-2
CSPDRTGTDTQYF	TRBD1	TRBV20-1	TRBJ2-3
CAIKPAGANVLTF	NA	TRBV10-3	TRBJ2-6
CASSSGTAGNTIYF	TRBD1	TRBV9	TRBJ1-3
CASSAPGPVSNQPQHF	NA	TRBV11-2	TRBJ1-5
CASSLYAGTGGTNQYF	TRBD1	TRBV12-3/TRBV12-4	TRBJ2-7
CASSLGRDSSYEQYF	TRBD1	TRBV7-9	TRBJ2-7
CASSGRGGGTAETQYF	NA	TRBV7-2	TRBJ2-5
CAISQGAYEQYF	NA	TRBV10-3	TRBJ2-7
CAISGGFGTEAFF	NA	TRBV10-3	TRBJ1-1
CASRHTGELFF	NA	TRBV10-2	TRBJ2-2
CASSLAAGASYEQYF	TRBD2	TRBV5-1	TRBJ2-7
CASSLTEKLFF	NA	TRBV7-9	TRBJ1-4
CASSGPTTSGSYEQYF	TRBD2	TRBV6-5	TRBJ2-7
CASSNNSPLHF	NA	TRBV2	TRBJ1-6
CSGYWGEKLFF	NA	TRBV29-1	TRBJ1-4
CSLTGAGAAGEAFF	TRBD1	TRBV29-1	TRBJ1-1
CATSSLDGPSYEQYF	NA	TRBV15	TRBJ2-7
CSARLPSSYEQYF	NA	TRBV20-1	TRBJ2-7
CASSPTSGTGINQPQHF	TRBD1	TRBV19	TRBJ1-5
CASSLTGPNQPQHF	NA	TRBV7-2	TRBJ1-5
CASSPRSGRVREQYF	TRBD2	TRBV5-6	TRBJ2-7
CASSLERAGNTQYF	NA	TRBV7-2	TRBJ2-3
CASSFNRAGTGELFF	NA	TRBV12-3/TRBV12-4	TRBJ2-2
CATSREPQGAYEHF	TRBD1	TRBV15	TRBJ1-5
CASSKGPWGGSEKLFF	NA	TRBV2	TRBJ1-4